This entry features one T cell receptor beta chain sequence. Its antigen is unidentified. These data come from a study of T-cell reconstitution after alpha-beta-depleted transplantation in children. General study findings and limits: The origin of alpha-beta T cells about two months after transplant was reportedly several hundred expanded graft clones.

Unique molecular identifiers were incorporated when the TCRbeta library was constructed. A single record per CDR3 protein comes from TCRdb applying MiXCR to the PCR reads. The sample contains roughly 570,000 distinct CDR3 sequences, 20% to 30% of which appear only once. The CDR3 is 15 amino acids. The V gene lost 3 bases and the J gene lost 3 bases, with 11 bases spanning the gap. CDR1 is KGHDR and CDR2 is SFDVKD in the germline V gene. This TCR came from a boy younger than two with Wiskott-Aldrich syndrome, due to receive a stem cell transplant. Sample: PBMCs, taken before TCRalphabeta/CD19-depleted stem cell transplant. This chain connects TRBV24-1 to TRBJ1-5; D remains ambiguous. The CDR3 loop reads CATSDTRALNQPQHF. The CDR3, as DNA: TGTGCCACCAGTGATACTAGAGCTCTCAATCAGCCCCAGCATTTT.